Listed here are 10 T cell receptor beta chains from one sample, sequenced in a study of T cell repertoires in breast cancer. The expanded emulsion RT-PCR method captured paired alpha and beta chains from CD8+ T cells. During the second nested PCR, blocking oligonucleotides suppressed genes that were not paired. MiXCR was run by TCRdb on the emulsion pairing reads, yielding one entry per CDR3 protein. The table has around 43,000 distinct CDR3 sequences, less than 55% seen once; the top ten hold around three fifths. Sequenced sample: CD8+ T cells. These receptors all stem from a pool of human donors with breast cancer or a healthy control (not recorded which).

The rearrangement joins TRBV7-9 to TRBJ2-1; 10 nucleotides line up with TRBD2. The ends lost 5 bases at V and 8 bases at J; junction bases unmatched: 9. CDR1 is SEHNR, CDR2 FQNEAQ, per germline (reference sequence). The CDR3 sequence is 15 residues long. In nucleotides, the CDR3 is TGTGCCAGCAGCCCCTGGGTCGGGACTAGCGATGAGCAGTTCTTC. It encodes CASSPWVGTSDEQFF.

The genes are TRBV20-1 and TRBJ2-1, with a possible D match to TRBD1 (5 bases). There are 11 residues in the CDR3. Per the germline V gene, CDR1 is DFQATT and CDR2 is SNEGSKA (reference sequence). Trimming cost V 6 bases and J 9 bases, with 12 bases left between them. CDR3 sequence: CSAIGVVEQFF. The CDR3 DNA reads TGCAGTGCCATAGGGGTTGTTGAGCAGTTCTTC.

The chain links TRBV20-1 to TRBJ2-7, with D perhaps matching TRBD2 (5 bases). The V gene's germline CDR1 is DFQATT and CDR2 SNEGSKA (reference sequence). Trimming stripped 5 bases from V and 8 bases from J, with 19 bases between. The CDR3 spans 13 residues. CDR3 loop: CSARGEGVPQQYF. Written as DNA, the CDR3 is TGCAGTGCTCGAGGAGAGGGAGTTCCGCAGCAGTACTTC.

This clonotype was seen only once. The chain joins TRBV27 to TRBJ2-1, with D perhaps being TRBD1 or TRBD2 (5 bases each). V dropped 5 bases and J dropped 4 bases, with 15 bases sitting between them. This CDR3 is built from 15 residues. In germline, CDR1 is MNHEY, CDR2 SMNVEV (reference sequence). The CDR3 region is CASSLTGTVYNEQFF. For the CDR3, the DNA is TGTGCCAGCAGTCTCACCGGGACGGTGTACAATGAGCAGTTCTTC.

The CDR3 sequence is CASSPGYTSRQFF. The DNA of the CDR3 is TGTGCCAGTAGCCCGGGATATACCTCGAGGCAGTTCTTC. V is TRBV19 and J is TRBJ2-1, with D possibly matching TRBD2 (5 bases). The V and J ends lost 6 bases and 12 bases respectively, with 18 bases between them. The CDR3 length is 13 residues. CDR1 LNHDA and CDR2 SQIVND come from the germline V gene (reference sequence).

Concerning this clonotype itself: Since the CDR3 does not end with the conserved phenylalanine or tryptophan, this likely comes from a read error. The chain employs TRBV6-2 or TRBV6-3 and TRBJ2-7, with D uncertain. Between the trimmed V and J ends, which lost 0 bases and 2 bases, there was a span of 5 bases. Germline lookup yields CDR1 MNHEY and CDR2 SVGEGT. The CDR3 runs to 13 residues. CDR3 residues: CASSYSVTYEQYL. DNA for the CDR3: TGTGCCAGCAGTTACTCGGTCACCTACGAGCAGTACCTC.

J is TRBJ2-2 and V is TRBV5-1, with D unresolved. Germline CDR1 reads SGHRS; CDR2 reads YFSETQ. CDR3 size: 13 residues. Trimming took 4 bases from V and 4 from J, leaving 8 bases between them. This CDR3 reads CASSPKSTGELFF. CDR3 DNA sequence: TGCGCCAGCAGCCCGAAATCCACCGGGGAGCTGTTTTTT.

The chain uses TRBV3-1 and TRBJ1-1; D unclear. Germline values: CDR1 LGHDT, CDR2 YNNKEL (reference sequence). V dropped 4 bases and J dropped 1 base, with 19 bases sitting between them. This CDR3 is built from 17 residues. CDR3 DNA: TGTGCCAGCAGCCCAGGCCCAACTTTGTCTGGGAACACTGAAGCTTTCTTT. Its protein product is CASSPGPTLSGNTEAFF.

In this sample, this clonotype turned up a few times. This chain connects TRBV2 to TRBJ1-1; 12 bases agree with TRBD1. CDR1 and CDR2 from the germline V gene are SNHLY and FYNNEI. The CDR3 runs to 15 residues. The ends lost 6 bases at V and 6 bases at J; junction bases unmatched: 8. CDR3 in DNA: TGTGCCAGCAGAAACTTGGGACAGGGGGCGGCTGAAGCTTTCTTT. Amino acids: CASRNLGQGAAEAFF.

By share of the sample, this clonotype is medium-sized. The gene calls are TRBV6-4 and TRBJ1-1, with a weak D call TRBD1 (5 bases). The V gene lost 6 bases and the J gene lost 2 bases, with 16 bases spanning the gap. The CDR3 has 15 amino acids. Germline-derived CDR1 and CDR2 are MRHNA and SNTAGT. In nucleotides, the CDR3 is TGTGCCAGCAGATCCGGGACTTACGCCAACACTGAAGCTTTCTTT. Amino acid sequence: CASRSGTYANTEAFF.